The entry below describes one T cell receptor (beta chain). Its antigen is not known. The sample is drawn from a study of T cell repertoires in cytomegalovirus infection. Study-level information: Indicated by public TCR beta signatures were CMV infection and matching HLA type. Overall study findings and caveats: The ex vivo response was dominated by HLA-C-restricted CMV-specific TCR beta clonotypes.

TCRdb reanalysed the reads using MiXCR and keeps one entry per CDR3 protein. The data show 310,000 or so distinct CDR3 sequences, under 30% seen once. The CDR3 spans 14 residues. V lost 6 bases and J lost 6; bases outside the gene matches: 9. Germline V lookup: CDR1 MGHRA, CDR2 YSYEKL. The V and J genes are TRBV4-1 and TRBJ2-3; TRBD2 matches 7 bases. Sequencing was performed on PBMCs. The clonotype comes from a human donor in good health (CMV status not recorded). Some clones in this sample may be carry-over from other donors' samples. This CDR3 reads CASSSRVGGDTQYF. CDR3 DNA sequence: TGCGCCAGCAGTAGCAGGGTGGGGGGGGATACGCAGTATTTT.